Below are 22 T cell receptor beta chains sequenced from a single sample in a study of post-analysis software for immune sequencing data. Broader study findings: TRBV segments more frequent in patients than in controls numbered several and included TRBV5-6, TRBV5-1 and TRBV20-1.

The antigens for these receptors are not known. Built from TCR beta cDNA, the libraries had unique molecular identifiers in them. TCRdb analysed the PCR reads with MiXCR anew, one entry per CDR3 protein. The sample holds 600,000 to 700,000 distinct CDR3 sequences, 59% seen once. Sequencing used blood. The receptors stem from a girl aged 2-10 years with multiple sclerosis.

This clonotype has just a few counts. This chain connects TRBV9 to TRBJ1-1; D gene ambiguous. Germline CDR1 and CDR2: SGDLS and YYNGEE. This CDR3 is built from 14 residues. Trimming removed 0 bases from V and 0 bases from J, with 6 bases in between. CDR3 residues: CASSVDVLNTEAFF. The CDR3 nucleotides read TGTGCCAGCAGCGTAGACGTCTTGAACACTGAAGCTTTCTTT.

This clonotype was observed a single time. J is TRBJ1-5 and V is TRBV12-3 or TRBV12-4; D unclear. The CDR3 is 12 residues long. Trimming shortened V by 6 bases and J by 1 base, and 4 bases separated the two germline ends. The CDR3 DNA sequence: TGTGCCAGCAGGAGGAGCAATCAGCCCCAGCATTTT. This gives the protein CASRRSNQPQHF.

This clonotype has just one count. The chain carries TRBV10-3 and TRBJ2-2; D unresolved. Germline lookup yields CDR1 ENHRY and CDR2 SYGVKD. The CDR3 loop spans 16 amino acids. Trimming removed 3 bases at V and 1 base at J, with 12 bases between. The CDR3 sequence: CAISDVPGRNTGELFF. The CDR3 bases are TGTGCCATCAGTGATGTCCCCGGGCGGAACACCGGGGAGCTGTTTTTT.

The chain is built from TRBV29-1 and TRBJ2-5; D ambiguous. TRBJ2-7 explains the end of the DNA better; the J call may be wrong. Germline V gene lookup returns CDR1 SQVTM and CDR2 ANQGSEA. This CDR3 comprises 12 residues. The CDR3 reads CSVEVPPYEQYF. CDR3 bases: TGCAGCGTTGAGGTTCCCCCCTACGAGCAGTACTTC.

This clonotype appeared a few times. The chain is built from TRBV6-5 and TRBJ2-5; 8 nucleotides agree with TRBD2. This CDR3 is 14 amino acids long. CDR1 MNHEY and CDR2 SVGAGI come from the germline V gene. V lost 8 bases, J lost 2 bases, and 7 bases stayed unmatched. As DNA, the CDR3 is TGTGCCAGCCAACCCGGGGGGGCTCAAGAGACCCAGTACTTC. The encoded protein is CASQPGGAQETQYF.

This chain joins TRBV6-6 and TRBJ1-5, with TRBD1 as a possible D gene (6 bases). Trimming shortened V by 0 bases and J by 2 bases, and 11 bases separated the two germline ends. Germline V gives CDR1 MNHNY, CDR2 SVGAGI (reference sequence). CDR3 length: 16 residues. CDR3 sequence: CASSYSTAGGNQPQHF. Here the CDR3 DNA reads TGTGCCAGCAGTTACTCGACCGCAGGGGGCAATCAGCCCCAGCATTTT.

The chain employs TRBV28 and TRBJ2-3; TRBD1 agrees at 10 bases. Germline V lookup: CDR1 MDHEN, CDR2 SYDVKM. V was pared by 8 bases and J by 5 bases, with 10 bases of the junction left unmatched. CDR3 size: 15 residues. The CDR3 spells CASQMGTGEVDTQYF. DNA of the CDR3: TGTGCCAGCCAGATGGGGACAGGGGAGGTAGATACGCAGTATTTT.

This rearrangement joins TRBV10-3 to TRBJ2-7, with D possibly matching TRBD1 (5 bases). V lost 6 bases and J lost 1, with 7 bases in between. Germline V gives CDR1 ENHRY, CDR2 SYGVKD. This CDR3 comprises 12 residues. The CDR3 DNA is TGTGCCATCAGGGACAAATCCTACGAGCAGTACTTC. Translation gives CAIRDKSYEQYF.

V is TRBV29-1 and J is TRBJ1-2; the D is unclear. Per the germline V gene, CDR1 is SQVTM and CDR2 is ANQGSEA. The V gene lost 2 bases and the J gene lost 2 bases, with 12 bases spanning the gap. CDR3 length equals 14 residues. This CDR3 reads CSVEKVSANYGYTF. The CDR3 DNA reads as TGCAGCGTTGAAAAGGTGTCAGCCAACTATGGCTACACCTTC. The full variable domain, its missing parts supplied by reference TRBV29-1 and TRBJ1-2, is SAVISQKPSRDICQRGTSLTIQCQVDSQVTMMFWYRQQPGQSLTLIATANQGSEATYESGFVIDKFPISRPNLTFSTLTVSNMSPEDSSIYLCSVEKVSANYGYTFGSGTRLTVV.

On this clonotype: A much larger clone lies a single base off, so this may be a read error. The V call is TRBV5-5, the J call TRBJ2-5; D may correspond to TRBD1 or TRBD2 (6 bases each). Germline assignment: CDR1 SGHKS and CDR2 YYEKEE (reference sequence). CDR3 length: 18 residues. This CDR3 is CACSLARSGGGKQETQYF. In DNA, the CDR3 is TGTGCCTGCAGCTTGGCACGTAGCGGAGGGGGGAAGCAAGAGACCCAGTACTTC.

The chain combines TRBV27 with TRBJ2-1; 7 bases align to TRBD2. The V gene end was trimmed by 9 bases and the J gene end by 1 base; junction bases not matched to a gene: 12. Germline lookup yields CDR1 MNHEY and CDR2 SMNVEV (reference sequence). The CDR3 totals 16 residues. CDR3 nucleotide sequence: TGTGCCAGTAGTACTTTGCGGGGGATATCCTACAATGAGCAGTTCTTC. Translation gives CASSTLRGISYNEQFF.

This clonotype showed up just once. V and J are TRBV15 and TRBJ2-7; unclear D gene. Trimming took off 0 bases at V and 0 bases at J, with 12 bases between the two ends. This CDR3 comprises 16 residues. CDR1 LNHNV and CDR2 YYDKDF come from the germline V gene (reference sequence). CDR3 sequence (DNA): TGTGCCACCAGCAGAGAACAAGCGCAAAGCTCCTACGAGCAGTACTTC. This codes for CATSREQAQSSYEQYF. The whole variable domain, remainder taken from reference TRBV15 and TRBJ2-7, is DAMVIQNPRYQVTQFGKPVTLSCSQTLNHNVMYWYQQKSSQAPKLLFHYYDKDFNNEADTPDNFQSRRPNTSFCFLDIRSPGLGDTAMYLCATSREQAQSSYEQYFGPGTRLTVT.

The table lists this clonotype with a few counts. V is TRBV29-1 and J is TRBJ2-5; 7 bases fit TRBD1. Germline CDR1 reads SQVTM; CDR2 reads ANQGSEA. Unmatched junction bases numbered 7, after V lost 4 bases and J lost 5 bases. CDR3 length: 13 residues. The chain's CDR3 is CSVGTGGRETQYF. CDR3 DNA sequence: TGCAGCGTTGGGACAGGCGGTCGGGAGACCCAGTACTTC.

This chain connects TRBV11-3 to TRBJ2-3; the D is unclear. The germline V and J ends were trimmed by 1 base and 3 bases, with 14 bases remaining between them. Germline assignment: CDR1 SGHNT and CDR2 YENEEA. This CDR3 has 16 amino acids. The CDR3 protein is CASSLALRISTDTQYF. In DNA form, the CDR3 reads TGTGCCAGCAGCTTAGCCCTCAGGATCTCGACAGATACGCAGTATTTT.

V usage is TRBV5-6 and J usage is TRBJ2-1; the D gene could be TRBD1 or TRBD2 (5 bases each). Trimming took off 4 bases at V and 9 bases at J, with 11 bases between the two ends. This CDR3 contains 12 residues. Germline CDR1 reads SGHDT; CDR2 reads YYEEEE. CDR3 coding DNA: TGTGCCAGCAGCGCAGGGACGGTTGAGCAGTTCTTC. This encodes CASSAGTVEQFF.

This rearrangement joins TRBV27 to TRBJ1-5; possible D gene TRBD1, 5 bases. Germline V gene sequence: CDR1 MNHEY, CDR2 SMNVEV (reference sequence). V dropped 5 bases and J dropped 6 bases, with 11 bases sitting between them. The CDR3 consists of 13 residues. In DNA, the CDR3 is TGTGCCAGCAGTCTCGCTAGGGGTCAGCCCCAGCATTTT. Translation gives CASSLARGQPQHF.

The chain joins TRBV5-1 to TRBJ2-5; TRBD1 aligns across 7 bases. Judging by the DNA end, TRBJ2-7 fits better; the J call may be wrong. The CDR3 is made up of 13 amino acids. The germline V gene encodes CDR1 SGHRS and CDR2 YFSETQ. The CDR3, as DNA: TGCGCCAGCAGCACGGGACAGATCTACGAGCAGTACTTC. It translates to CASSTGQIYEQYF.

The gene calls are TRBV7-2 and TRBJ2-3, with TRBD1 matching over 8 bases. The germline V gene encodes CDR1 SGHTA and CDR2 FQGNSA. The CDR3 contains 19 residues. The trim removed 3 bases at V and 0 bases at J, leaving 14 bases unmatched. Written as DNA, the CDR3 is TGTGCCAGCAGCTTGCCACTCGGGACAGGAGGGTCTAGCACAGATACGCAGTATTTT. Translation gives CASSLPLGTGGSSTDTQYF.

The chain is built from TRBV12-3 or TRBV12-4 and TRBJ2-1; 7 bases agree with TRBD1. This CDR3 comprises 12 residues. CDR3 in DNA: TGTGTCGGCAGTACAGGGGTCAATGAGCAGTTCTTC. Its protein product is CVGSTGVNEQFF.

The chain couples TRBV20-1 to TRBJ1-4; D call uncertain. The CDR3 loop spans 15 amino acids. Germline lookup yields CDR1 DFQATT and CDR2 SNEGSKA (reference sequence). The germline V and J ends were trimmed by 6 bases and 0 bases, with 14 bases remaining between them. CDR3 nucleotide sequence: TGCAGTGCCCACCATGCGGACGCAACTAATGAAAAACTGTTTTTT. Its translation: CSAHHADATNEKLFF.

The chain joins TRBV12-3 or TRBV12-4 to TRBJ1-2; no clear D. This CDR3 has 11 residues. The V end was cut by 6 bases, the J end by 9 bases, with 11 bases between. Here the CDR3 DNA reads TGTGCCAGCAGCGTGGGTTTCCGCTACACCTTC. Protein: CASSVGFRYTF.

The chain has TRBV6-1 and TRBJ2-5; 8 nucleotides line up with TRBD2. Germline values: CDR1 MNHNS, CDR2 SASEGT. After removal of 2 bases from V and 3 bases from J, the junction contained 5 bases not matched to a gene. The CDR3 is 15 residues long. In DNA form, the CDR3 reads TGTGCCAGCAGTGAACCGGGAGGGCCAAAAGAGACCCAGTACTTC. This encodes CASSEPGGPKETQYF.